Listed below are T cell receptor beta chains from one sample, sequenced in a study of tumor and adjacent non-tumor tissue in lung cancer. A single record per CDR3 protein comes from TCRdb applying MiXCR to the multiplex PCR reads. The repertoire holds about 200,000 distinct CDR3 sequences, with over 55% as singletons. Sequenced: lung tumor tissue. These TCRs come from a man aged 60 to 69 with non-small cell lung cancer. Both conserved end residues are part of each CDR3. D genes are given only for firm matches. Clone size, where shown, is once, few, many, or a class for clones that have expanded.

V gene: TRBV12-3/TRBV12-4
J gene: TRBJ2-1
D gene: NA
clone size: NA
CDR3 DNA: TGTGCCAGCAACCCCTCCGGGGTGCCAAATGAGCAGTTCTTC
CDR3 protein: CASNPSGVPNEQFF

V gene: TRBV12-3/TRBV12-4
J gene: TRBJ2-1
D gene: NA
clone size: NA
CDR3 DNA: TGTGACAGCAGTAGAGGGACGTCCTACAATGAGCAGTTCTTC
CDR3 protein: CDSSRGTSYNEQFF

V gene: TRBV4-2
J gene: TRBJ1-1
D gene: NA
clone size: once
CDR3 DNA: TGTGCCAACAGCCAAGAGATAGTGGACAAGAACACTGAAGCTTTCTTT
CDR3 protein: CANSQEIVDKNTEAFF

V gene: TRBV20-1
J gene: TRBJ2-7
D gene: NA
clone size: many
CDR3 DNA: TGCAGTGCTAGAGATAGCAGAAACTACGAGCAGTACTTC
CDR3 protein: CSARDSRNYEQYF

V gene: TRBV19
J gene: TRBJ2-5
D gene: NA
clone size: NA
CDR3 DNA: TGTGCCAGTAGTAGCGAGGGGAGAGAGACCCAGTACTTC
CDR3 protein: CASSSEGRETQYF

V gene: TRBV12-3/TRBV12-4
J gene: TRBJ2-3
D gene: NA
clone size: many
CDR3 DNA: TGTGCCAGCAGTTTAGGGGGGGCCGTGGGAGATACGCAGTATTTT
CDR3 protein: CASSLGGAVGDTQYF

V gene: TRBV4-2
J gene: TRBJ1-3
D gene: TRBD1
clone size: few
CDR3 DNA: TGTGCCAGCAGCCGGGACAGGGGTGTCAACACCATATATTTT
CDR3 protein: CASSRDRGVNTIYF

V gene: TRBV20-1
J gene: TRBJ1-1
D gene: NA
clone size: NA
CDR3 DNA: TGCAGTGCTCTCAGGGGTTGGGACACTGAAGCTTTCTTT
CDR3 protein: CSALRGWDTEAFF

V gene: TRBV12-3/TRBV12-4
J gene: TRBJ2-1
D gene: TRBD2
clone size: once
CDR3 DNA: TGTGCCAGCAGTCCCACGACGGGACTAGCGGCTATATACAATGAGTATTTCTTC
CDR3 protein: CASSPTTGLAAIYNEYFF

V gene: TRBV4-2
J gene: TRBJ1-5
D gene: NA
clone size: NA
CDR3 DNA: TGTGCCAGCAGCCCAAGACCCACAGGGACCTCTTATAGCAATCAGCCCCAGCATTTT
CDR3 protein: CASSPRPTGTSYSNQPQHF

V gene: TRBV9
J gene: TRBJ2-1
D gene: TRBD1
clone size: NA
CDR3 DNA: TGTGCCAGCAGCAACCGGGACAGGGTCCACAATGAGCAGTTCTTC
CDR3 protein: CASSNRDRVHNEQFF

V gene: TRBV11-3
J gene: TRBJ2-4
D gene: NA
clone size: NA
CDR3 DNA: TGTGCCGGCAGCTGGATGGGTTATGACATTCAGTACTTC
CDR3 protein: CAGSWMGYDIQYF

V gene: TRBV20-1
J gene: TRBJ1-2
D gene: NA
clone size: NA
CDR3 DNA: TGCAGTGCTAGAGTTCGGGCGACGGTGAGCTATGGCTATACATTC
CDR3 protein: CSARVRATVSYGYTF

V gene: TRBV4-3
J gene: TRBJ1-4
D gene: NA
clone size: many
CDR3 DNA: TGCGCCAGCAGCCTCGACCGCAGGTCTAATGAAAAACTGTTTTTT
CDR3 protein: CASSLDRRSNEKLFF